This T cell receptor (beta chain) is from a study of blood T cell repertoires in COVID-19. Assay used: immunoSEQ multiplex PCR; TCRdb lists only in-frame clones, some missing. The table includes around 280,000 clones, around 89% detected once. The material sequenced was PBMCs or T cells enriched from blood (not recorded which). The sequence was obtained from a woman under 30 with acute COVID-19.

CDR3 DNA: TGTGCCACTGAGGTACGGGGAGAGGTTTCACCCCTCCACTTT. It translates to CATEVRGEVSPLHF. The rearrangement uses TRBV28 and TRBJ1-6; D is unresolved. Germline V gene sequence: CDR1 MDHEN, CDR2 SYDVKM. V lost 10 bases to trimming and J lost 9 bases, with 19 bases between them. CDR3 size: 14 residues.